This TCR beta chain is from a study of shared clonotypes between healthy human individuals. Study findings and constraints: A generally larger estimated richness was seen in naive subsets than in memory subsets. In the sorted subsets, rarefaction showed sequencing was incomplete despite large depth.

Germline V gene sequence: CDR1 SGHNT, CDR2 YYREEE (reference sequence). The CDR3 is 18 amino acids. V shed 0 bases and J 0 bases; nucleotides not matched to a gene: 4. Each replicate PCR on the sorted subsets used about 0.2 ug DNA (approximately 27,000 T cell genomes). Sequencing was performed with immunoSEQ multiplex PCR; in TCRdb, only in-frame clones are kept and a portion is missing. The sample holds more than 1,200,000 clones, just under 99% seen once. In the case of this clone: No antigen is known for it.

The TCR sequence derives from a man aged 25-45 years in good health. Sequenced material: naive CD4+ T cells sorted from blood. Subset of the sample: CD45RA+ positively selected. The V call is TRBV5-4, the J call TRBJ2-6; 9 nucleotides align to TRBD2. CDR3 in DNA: TGTGCCAGCAGCTTGGGACTAGCGGTAATCTCTGGGGCCAACGTCCTGACTTTC. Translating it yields CASSLGLAVISGANVLTF.